This entry features one TCR beta chain sequence. Antigen: not known. The data are from a study of CXCR3-negative and CXCR3-positive naive CD8 T cells. Germline-derived CDR1 and CDR2 are MNHEY and SMNVEV (reference sequence). CDR3 length equals 15 residues. With UMI labels, 5' RACE was used to prepare the TRB cDNA libraries. From its re-call of the 5' RACE reads, TCRdb lists each CDR3 protein once, without DNA. The repertoire table contains tens of thousands of distinct CDR3 sequences. Study conclusions and caveats: A higher hydrophobicity marked the TRB CDR3s of CXCR3-positive naive cells versus CXCR3-negative naive cells.

Naive CD8+ T cells showed a CD45RO-CCR7+CD27+CD95- phenotype. The sequence came from a human donor in good health. Some clones in this sample may be carry-over from other donors' samples. Sequencing used naive CXCR3+ CD8+ T cells from blood. Subset denoted: CD45RO-CCR7+CD27+CD95- naive CD8+ T cells expressing CXCR3 (TNR3+). The chain joins TRBV27 to TRBJ1-1. CDR3 residues: CASSLTGPVNTEAFF.